Here is one T cell receptor (beta chain) with its context. This record belongs to a study of control samples from healthy donors and cancer patients. Generated by immunoSEQ multiplex PCR, the TCRdb table keeps only in-frame clones and is missing some. The table records just over 80,000 clones, roughly 90% of them present only once. The V segment lost 3 bases and the J segment 3 bases; nucleotides outside the gene matches: 0. CDR3 length: 13 amino acids. The germline CDR1 and CDR2 sequences are KGHSH and LQKENI. The chain couples TRBV18 to TRBJ2-3; 7 bases are a match to TRBD2. The origin of this receptor is a man in his fifties in good health. Material: blood. CDR3: CASSPGRTDTQYF. CDR3 nucleotides: TGTGCCAGCTCACCCGGGAGGACAGATACGCAGTATTTT.